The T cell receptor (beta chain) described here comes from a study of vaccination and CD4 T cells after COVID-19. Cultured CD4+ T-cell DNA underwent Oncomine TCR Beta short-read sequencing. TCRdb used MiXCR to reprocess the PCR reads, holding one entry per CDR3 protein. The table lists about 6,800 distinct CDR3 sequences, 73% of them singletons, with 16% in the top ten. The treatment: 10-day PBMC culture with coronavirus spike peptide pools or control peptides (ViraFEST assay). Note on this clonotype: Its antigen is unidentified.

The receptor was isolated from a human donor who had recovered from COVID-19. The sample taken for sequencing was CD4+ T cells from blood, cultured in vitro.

The CDR3: CASSLTGENQPQHF. Written as DNA, the CDR3 is TGTGCCAGCAGCTTGACAGGGGAGAATCAGCCCCAGCATTTT. The chain has TRBV7-6 and TRBJ1-5; 8 bases are shared with TRBD1. V lost 3 bases to trimming and J lost 4 bases; unmatched junction nucleotides: 2. Germline V gene data show CDR1 as SGHVS and CDR2 as FNYEAQ. This CDR3 has 14 amino acids.